The rows below give T cell receptor beta chains drawn from one sample of a study of CD8+ T cells in alopecia areata. Libraries were prepared by immunoSEQ multiplex PCR; TCRdb keeps only in-frame clonotypes and omits some of them. The sample has about 150,000 clones, around 71% seen once. Sequenced material: CD4+ T cells sorted from blood, taken at week 4, from a patient treated with tofacitinib. These receptors all come from a human donor with alopecia areata. The conserved cysteine and the conserved F or W are not part of the CDR3 here. The D gene is left open where the match is weak. The listing skips clone size in some rows; elsewhere it reads once, few, many or a size class.

j_gene: TRBJ1-1; v_gene: TRBV15; d_gene: -; abundance: -; CDR3aa: ATSSPQGPGPWAF
j_gene: TRBJ2-3; v_gene: TRBV7-9; d_gene: -; abundance: few; CDR3aa: ASSHYSTDTQY
j_gene: TRBJ1-6; v_gene: TRBV9; d_gene: TRBD1; abundance: once; CDR3aa: ASSNGTGPGSYNSPLH
j_gene: TRBJ2-5; v_gene: TRBV30; d_gene: -; abundance: -; CDR3aa: AGSWGNQETQY
j_gene: TRBJ1-2; v_gene: TRBV25-1; d_gene: -; abundance: few; CDR3aa: ASWGWYGYT
j_gene: TRBJ2-1; v_gene: TRBV7-9; d_gene: -; abundance: -; CDR3aa: ASTQQGYNEQF
j_gene: TRBJ1-1; v_gene: TRBV7-8; d_gene: -; abundance: once; CDR3aa: ASSLDQAEAF
j_gene: TRBJ2-5; v_gene: TRBV7-9; d_gene: -; abundance: -; CDR3aa: ASSGTSFEETQY
j_gene: TRBJ2-3; v_gene: TRBV6-5; d_gene: -; abundance: -; CDR3aa: ASSPHGGAGDTQY
j_gene: TRBJ1-3; v_gene: TRBV4-1; d_gene: TRBD1; abundance: -; CDR3aa: ASSQPTGVGNTIY